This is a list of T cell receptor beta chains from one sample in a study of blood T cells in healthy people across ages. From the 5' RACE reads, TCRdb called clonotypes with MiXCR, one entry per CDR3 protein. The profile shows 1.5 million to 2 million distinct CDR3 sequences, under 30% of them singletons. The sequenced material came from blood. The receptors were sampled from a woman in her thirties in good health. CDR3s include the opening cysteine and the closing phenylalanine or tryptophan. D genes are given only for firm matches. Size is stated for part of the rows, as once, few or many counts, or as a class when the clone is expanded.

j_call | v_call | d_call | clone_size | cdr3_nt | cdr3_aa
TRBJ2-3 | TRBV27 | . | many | TGTGCCAGCCAGCGTTCGGATAGCACAGATACGCAGTATTTT | CASQRSDSTDTQYF
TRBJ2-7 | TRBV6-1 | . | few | TGTGCCGCGCGCGTGGGGGCCTCCTACGAGCAGTACTTC | CAARVGASYEQYF
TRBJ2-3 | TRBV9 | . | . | TGTGCCAGCAGCGTAGAGATCGGGGGTTTTTTGACAGATACGCAGTATTTT | CASSVEIGGFLTDTQYF
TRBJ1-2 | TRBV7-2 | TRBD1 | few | TGTGCCAGCAGCTTAGTGTCTACAGGGGTTTTAAACTATGGCTACACCTTC | CASSLVSTGVLNYGYTF
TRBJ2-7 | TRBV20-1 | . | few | TGCAGTGCTAGTCCGGGACCCTACTACGAGCAGTACTTC | CSASPGPYYEQYF
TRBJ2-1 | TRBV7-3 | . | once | TGTGCCAGCAGCAATGGGAGCTACAATGAGCAGTTCTTC | CASSNGSYNEQFF
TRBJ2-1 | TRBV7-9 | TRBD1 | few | TGTGCCAGCAGCCGTGACAGGGGATGGGATGAGCAGTTCTTC | CASSRDRGWDEQFF
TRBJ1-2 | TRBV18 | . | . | TGTGCCAGCTCACCACGGGAAGTGGCCCTTTATGGCTACACCTTC | CASSPREVALYGYTF
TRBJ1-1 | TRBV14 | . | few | TGTGCCAGCAGCCAAGATCGGGGGTCTGAAGCTTTCTTT | CASSQDRGSEAFF
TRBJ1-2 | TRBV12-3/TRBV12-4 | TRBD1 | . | TGTGCCAGCAGTTTCGGGACAGTAATGATTTATGGCTGCACCTTC | CASSFGTVMIYGCTF
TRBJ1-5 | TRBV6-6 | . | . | TGTGCCAGCACCTCGGAGGGAATAGCCAATCAGCCCCAGCATTTT | CASTSEGIANQPQHF
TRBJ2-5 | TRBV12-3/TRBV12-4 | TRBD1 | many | TGTGCCAGCAGCCAAGCACAGGGGTACCAAGAGACCCAGTACTTC | CASSQAQGYQETQYF
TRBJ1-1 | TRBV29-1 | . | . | TGCAGCGTTGAAGATACCGGGGGTATGAGCACTGAAGCTTTCTTT | CSVEDTGGMSTEAFF
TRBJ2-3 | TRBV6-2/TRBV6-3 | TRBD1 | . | TGTGCCAGCAGAACGGACAGGGAATCGGTGGATACGCAGTATTTT | CASRTDRESVDTQYF
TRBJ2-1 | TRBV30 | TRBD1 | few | TGTGCCTGGAGTGTAATTGGACAGGGCAATGAGCAGTTCTTC | CAWSVIGQGNEQFF
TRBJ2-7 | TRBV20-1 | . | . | TGCAGTGCTAGTCACGGCGAGCAGTACTTC | CSASHGEQYF
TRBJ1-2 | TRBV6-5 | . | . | TGTGCCAGCAGTTACTCGGACACCGATAACTATGGCTACACCTTC | CASSYSDTDNYGYTF
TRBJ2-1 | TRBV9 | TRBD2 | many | TGTGCCAGCAGCACACCCTTGGGACTAGCCCAAAGGAATGAGCAGTTCTTC | CASSTPLGLAQRNEQFF
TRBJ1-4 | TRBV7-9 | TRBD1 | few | TGTGCCAGCAGCCCAGACAGGGGGCGGACTAATGAAAAACTGTTTTTT | CASSPDRGRTNEKLFF
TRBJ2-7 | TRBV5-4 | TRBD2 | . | TGTGCCAGCAGTCGTAGCGGGACTAGGGGCGAGCAGTACTTC | CASSRSGTRGEQYF
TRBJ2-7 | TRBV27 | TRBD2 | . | TGTGCCAGCAGTTCCCGGACTAGCGGGGCAAGCGAGCAGTACTTC | CASSSRTSGASEQYF
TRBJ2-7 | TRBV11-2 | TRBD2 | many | TGTGCCATCCACATAGCGGGAGGAGCCTACTACGAGCAGTACTTC | CAIHIAGGAYYEQYF
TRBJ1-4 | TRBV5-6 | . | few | TGTGCCAGCAGCTTGATGGGGAAAGGTGAAAAACTGTTTTTT | CASSLMGKGEKLFF
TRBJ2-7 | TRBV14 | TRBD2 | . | TGTGCCAGCAGCCAAGGTCCTAGCGGGAGGGTAGGCGAGCAGTACTTC | CASSQGPSGRVGEQYF
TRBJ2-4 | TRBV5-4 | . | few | TGTGCCAGCAGCTTGGATGGAGTGGGCCTTCAGTACTTC | CASSLDGVGLQYF
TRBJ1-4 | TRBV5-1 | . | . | TGCGCCAGCAGCATATATACAGGGCGGACTAATGAAAAACTGTTTTTT | CASSIYTGRTNEKLFF
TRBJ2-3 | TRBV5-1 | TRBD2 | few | TGCGCCAGCAGCTTGTCGGGGGGAGACCCTGGGGATACGCAGTATTTT | CASSLSGGDPGDTQYF
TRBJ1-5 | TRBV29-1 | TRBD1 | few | TGCAGCCTTTCCCGAGGGGGCCCCAATCAGCCCCAGCATTTT | CSLSRGGPNQPQHF